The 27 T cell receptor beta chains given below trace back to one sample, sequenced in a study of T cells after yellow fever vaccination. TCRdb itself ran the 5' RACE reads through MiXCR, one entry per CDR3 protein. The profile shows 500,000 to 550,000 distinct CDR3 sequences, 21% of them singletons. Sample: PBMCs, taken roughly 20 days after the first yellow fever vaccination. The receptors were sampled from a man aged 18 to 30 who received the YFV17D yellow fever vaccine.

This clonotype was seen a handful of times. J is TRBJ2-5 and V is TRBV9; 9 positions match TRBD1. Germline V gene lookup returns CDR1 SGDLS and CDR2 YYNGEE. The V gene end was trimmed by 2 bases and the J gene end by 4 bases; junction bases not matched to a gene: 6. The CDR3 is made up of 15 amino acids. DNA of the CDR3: TGTGCCAGCAGCGTGGGACAGGGCCCCCCAGAGACCCAGTACTTC. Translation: CASSVGQGPPETQYF.

The CDR3 DNA is TGTGCCAGCAGCGTGGGATCTGGGACAGGGGAGCTTAATGAGCAGTTCTTC. As protein: CASSVGSGTGELNEQFF. The V gene is TRBV9, the J gene TRBJ2-1; the match to TRBD1 covers 10 bases. The CDR3 totals 17 residues. Per the germline V gene, CDR1 is SGDLS and CDR2 is YYNGEE. V lost 2 bases to trimming and J lost 7 bases; unmatched junction nucleotides: 12. The entire variable domain, with the rest obtained from reference TRBV9 and TRBJ2-1, is as follows: DSGVTQTPKHLITATGQRVTLRCSPRSGDLSVYWYQQSLDQGLQFLIQYYNGEERAKGNILERFSAQQFPDLHSELNLSSLELGDSALYFCASSVGSGTGELNEQFFGPGTRLTVL.

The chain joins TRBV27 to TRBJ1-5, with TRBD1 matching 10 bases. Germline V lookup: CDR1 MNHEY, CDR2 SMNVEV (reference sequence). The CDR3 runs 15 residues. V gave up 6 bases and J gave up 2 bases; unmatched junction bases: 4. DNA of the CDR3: TGTGCCAGCAGGAGACAGGGGGCGGGCAATCAGCCCCAGCATTTT. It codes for CASRRQGAGNQPQHF.

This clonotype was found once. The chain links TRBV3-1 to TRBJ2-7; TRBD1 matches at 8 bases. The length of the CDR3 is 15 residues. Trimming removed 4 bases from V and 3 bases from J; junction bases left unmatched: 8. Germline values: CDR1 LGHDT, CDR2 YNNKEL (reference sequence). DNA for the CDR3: TGTGCCAGCAGCCGAGCTCCACAGGGGGACTACGAGCAGTACTTC. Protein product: CASSRAPQGDYEQYF.

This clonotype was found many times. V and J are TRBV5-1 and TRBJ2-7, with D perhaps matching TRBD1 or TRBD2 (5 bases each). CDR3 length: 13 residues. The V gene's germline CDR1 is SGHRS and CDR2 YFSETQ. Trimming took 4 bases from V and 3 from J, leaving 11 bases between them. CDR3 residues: CASSGTDDYEQYF. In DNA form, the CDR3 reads TGCGCCAGCAGCGGGACGGACGACTACGAGCAGTACTTC.

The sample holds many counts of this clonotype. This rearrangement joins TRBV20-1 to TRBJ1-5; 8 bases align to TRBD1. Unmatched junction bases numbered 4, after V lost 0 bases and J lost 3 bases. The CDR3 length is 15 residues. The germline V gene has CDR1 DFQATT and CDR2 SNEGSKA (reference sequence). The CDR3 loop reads CSARERDRFNQPQHF. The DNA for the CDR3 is TGCAGTGCTAGAGAAAGGGACAGGTTCAATCAGCCCCAGCATTTT.

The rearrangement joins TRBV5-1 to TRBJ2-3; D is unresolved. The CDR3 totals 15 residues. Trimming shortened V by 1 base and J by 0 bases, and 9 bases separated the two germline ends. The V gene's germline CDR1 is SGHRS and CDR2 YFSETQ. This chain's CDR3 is CASSLNTDSTDTQYF. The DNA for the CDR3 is TGCGCCAGCAGCTTGAATACGGATAGCACAGATACGCAGTATTTT.

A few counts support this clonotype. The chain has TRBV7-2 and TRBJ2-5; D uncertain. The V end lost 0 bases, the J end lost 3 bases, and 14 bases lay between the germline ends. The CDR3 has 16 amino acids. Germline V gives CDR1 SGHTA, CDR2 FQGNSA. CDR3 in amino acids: CASSLAVGASEETQYF. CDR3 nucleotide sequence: TGTGCCAGCAGCTTAGCCGTCGGCGCCTCAGAAGAGACCCAGTACTTC.

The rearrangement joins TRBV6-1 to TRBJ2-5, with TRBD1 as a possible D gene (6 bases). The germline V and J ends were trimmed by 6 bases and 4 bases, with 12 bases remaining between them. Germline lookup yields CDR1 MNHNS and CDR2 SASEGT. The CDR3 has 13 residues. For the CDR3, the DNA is TGTGCCAGCAGAGTGCCAGGGGCAGAGACCCAGTACTTC. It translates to CASRVPGAETQYF.

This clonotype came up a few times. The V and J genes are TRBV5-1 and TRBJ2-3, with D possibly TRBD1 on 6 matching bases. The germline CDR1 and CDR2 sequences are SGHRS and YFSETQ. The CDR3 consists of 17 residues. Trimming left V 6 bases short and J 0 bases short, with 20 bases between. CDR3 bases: TGCGCCAGCATTCCTGTATCTTCAGGGGCAAGCACAGATACGCAGTATTTT. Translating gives CASIPVSSGASTDTQYF.

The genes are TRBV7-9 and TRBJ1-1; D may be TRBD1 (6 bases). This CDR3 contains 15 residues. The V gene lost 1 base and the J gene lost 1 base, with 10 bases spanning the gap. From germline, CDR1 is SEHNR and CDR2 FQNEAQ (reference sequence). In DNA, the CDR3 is TGTGCCAGCAGCTTAGTACGGGGACAGAACACTGAAGCTTTCTTT. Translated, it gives CASSLVRGQNTEAFF.

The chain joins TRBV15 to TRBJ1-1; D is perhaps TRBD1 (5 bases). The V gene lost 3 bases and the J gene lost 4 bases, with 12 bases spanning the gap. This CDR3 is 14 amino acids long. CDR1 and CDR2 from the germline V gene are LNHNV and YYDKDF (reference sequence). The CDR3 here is CATSSLRGGTEAFF. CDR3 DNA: TGTGCCACCAGCAGCCTCCGGGGGGGCACTGAAGCTTTCTTT.

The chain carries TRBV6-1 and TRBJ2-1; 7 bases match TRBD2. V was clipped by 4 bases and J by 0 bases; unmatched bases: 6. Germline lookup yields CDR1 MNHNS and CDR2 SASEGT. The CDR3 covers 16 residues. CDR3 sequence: CASSVKGGSSYNEQFF. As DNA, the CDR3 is TGTGCCAGCAGTGTAAAGGGCGGGAGCTCCTACAATGAGCAGTTCTTC.

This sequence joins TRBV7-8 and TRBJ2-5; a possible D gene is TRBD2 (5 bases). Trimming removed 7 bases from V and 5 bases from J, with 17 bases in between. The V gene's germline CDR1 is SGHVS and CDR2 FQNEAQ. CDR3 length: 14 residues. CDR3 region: CASTLGGALETQYF. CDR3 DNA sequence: TGTGCCAGCACTCTCGGAGGTGCCTTGGAGACCCAGTACTTC.

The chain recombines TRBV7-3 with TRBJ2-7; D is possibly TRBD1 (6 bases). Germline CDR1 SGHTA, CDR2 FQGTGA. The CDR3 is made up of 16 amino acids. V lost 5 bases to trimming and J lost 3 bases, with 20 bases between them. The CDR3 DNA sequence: TGTGCCAGCAGCCAATGGGGGACATTCTGTTTCTACGAGCAGTACTTC. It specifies CASSQWGTFCFYEQYF.

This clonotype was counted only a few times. CDR3 amino acids: CSVERISNEQFF. The DNA of the CDR3 is TGCAGCGTCGAGAGAATTAGCAATGAGCAGTTCTTC. This chain uses TRBV29-1 with TRBJ2-1; D remains ambiguous. V dropped 6 bases and J dropped 6 bases, with 12 bases sitting between them. The CDR3 runs to 12 residues. The germline V gene encodes CDR1 SQVTM and CDR2 ANQGSEA.

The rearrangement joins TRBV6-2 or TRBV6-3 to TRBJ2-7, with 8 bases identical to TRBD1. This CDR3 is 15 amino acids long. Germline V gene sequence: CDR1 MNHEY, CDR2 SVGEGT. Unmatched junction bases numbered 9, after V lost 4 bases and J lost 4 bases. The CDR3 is CASSLSPGGLYEQYV. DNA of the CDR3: TGTGCCAGCAGTTTGTCTCCAGGGGGCCTTTACGAGCAGTACGTC.

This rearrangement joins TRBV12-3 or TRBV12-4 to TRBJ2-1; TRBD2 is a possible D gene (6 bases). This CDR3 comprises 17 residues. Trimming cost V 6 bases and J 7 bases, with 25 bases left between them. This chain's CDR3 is CASSLPLGRGLGNEQFF. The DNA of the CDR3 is TGTGCCAGCAGCCTACCCCTTGGGCGGGGCTTAGGAAATGAGCAGTTCTTC.

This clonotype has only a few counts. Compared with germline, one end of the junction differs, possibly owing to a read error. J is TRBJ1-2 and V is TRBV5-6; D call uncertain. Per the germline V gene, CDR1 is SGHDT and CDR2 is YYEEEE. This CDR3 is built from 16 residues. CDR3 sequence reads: CASSLGSGFGSYGYTF. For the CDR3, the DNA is TGTGCCAGCAGTTTGGGATCCGGGTTCGGCAGCTATGGCTACACCTTC.

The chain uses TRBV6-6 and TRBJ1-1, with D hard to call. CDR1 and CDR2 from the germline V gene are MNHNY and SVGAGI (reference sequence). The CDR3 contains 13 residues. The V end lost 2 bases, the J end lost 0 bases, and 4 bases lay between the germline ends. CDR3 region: CASSYRMNTEAFF. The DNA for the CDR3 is TGTGCCAGCAGTTACAGAATGAACACTGAAGCTTTCTTT.

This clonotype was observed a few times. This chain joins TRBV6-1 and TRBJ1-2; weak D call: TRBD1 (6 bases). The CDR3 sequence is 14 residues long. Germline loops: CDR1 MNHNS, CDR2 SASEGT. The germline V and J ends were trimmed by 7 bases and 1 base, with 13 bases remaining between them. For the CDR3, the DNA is TGTGCCAGCAAACAAGACAGGAGTAACTATGGCTACACCTTC. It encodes CASKQDRSNYGYTF.

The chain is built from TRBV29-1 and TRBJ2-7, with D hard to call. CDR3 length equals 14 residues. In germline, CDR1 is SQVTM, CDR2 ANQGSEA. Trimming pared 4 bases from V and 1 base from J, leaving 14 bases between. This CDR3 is CSVVPSGRSYEQYF. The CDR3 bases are TGCAGCGTTGTCCCCTCCGGGCGGTCCTACGAGCAGTACTTC.

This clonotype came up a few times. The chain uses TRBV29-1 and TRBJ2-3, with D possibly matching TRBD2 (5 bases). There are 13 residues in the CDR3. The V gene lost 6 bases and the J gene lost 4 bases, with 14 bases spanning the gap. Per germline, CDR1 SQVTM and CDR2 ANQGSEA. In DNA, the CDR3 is TGCAGCGTACAACTAGATCTGGCAGATACGCAGTATTTT. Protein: CSVQLDLADTQYF.

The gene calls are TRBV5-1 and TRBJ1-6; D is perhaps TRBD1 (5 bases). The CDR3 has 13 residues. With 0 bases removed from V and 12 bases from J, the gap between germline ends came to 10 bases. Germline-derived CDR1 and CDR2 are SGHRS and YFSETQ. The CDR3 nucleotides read TGCGCCAGCAGCTTGGACAGGTCCCAACCCCTCCACTTT. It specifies CASSLDRSQPLHF.

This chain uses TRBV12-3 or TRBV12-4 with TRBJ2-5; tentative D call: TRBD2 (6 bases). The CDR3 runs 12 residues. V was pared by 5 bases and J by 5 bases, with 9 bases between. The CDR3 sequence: CASSGRPETQYF. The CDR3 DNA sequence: TGTGCCAGCAGTGGGAGGCCGGAGACCCAGTACTTC.

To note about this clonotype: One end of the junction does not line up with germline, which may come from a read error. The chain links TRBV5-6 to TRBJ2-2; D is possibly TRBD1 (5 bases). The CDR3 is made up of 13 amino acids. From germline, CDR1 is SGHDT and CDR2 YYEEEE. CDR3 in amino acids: CAISLGLIWELFF. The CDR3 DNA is TGTGCCATCAGCTTGGGGCTCATCTGGGAGCTGTTTTTT.

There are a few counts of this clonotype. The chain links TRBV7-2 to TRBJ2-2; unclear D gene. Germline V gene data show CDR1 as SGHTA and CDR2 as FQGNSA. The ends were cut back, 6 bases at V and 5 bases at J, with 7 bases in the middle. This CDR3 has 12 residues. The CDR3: CASSFPTGELFF. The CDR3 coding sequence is TGTGCCAGCAGTTTTCCGACCGGGGAGCTGTTTTTT. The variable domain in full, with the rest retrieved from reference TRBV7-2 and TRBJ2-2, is GAGVSQSPSNKVTEKGKDVELRCDPISGHTALYWYRQSLGQGLEFLIYFQGNSAPDKSGLPSDRFSAERTGGSVSTLTIQRTQQEDSAVYLCASSFPTGELFFGEGSRLTVL.